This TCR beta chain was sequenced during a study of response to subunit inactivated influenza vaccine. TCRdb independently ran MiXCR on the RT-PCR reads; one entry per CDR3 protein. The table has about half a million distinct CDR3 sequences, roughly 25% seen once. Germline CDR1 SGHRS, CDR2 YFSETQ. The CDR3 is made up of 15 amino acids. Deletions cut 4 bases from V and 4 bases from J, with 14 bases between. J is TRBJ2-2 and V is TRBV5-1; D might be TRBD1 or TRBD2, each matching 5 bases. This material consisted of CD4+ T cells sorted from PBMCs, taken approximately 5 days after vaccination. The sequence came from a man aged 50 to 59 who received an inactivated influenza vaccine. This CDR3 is CASSLGARGTGELFF. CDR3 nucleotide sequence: TGCGCCAGCAGCCTTGGGGCTCGGGGCACCGGGGAGCTGTTTTTT. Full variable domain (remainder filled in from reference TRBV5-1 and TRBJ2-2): KAGVTQTPRYLIKTRGQQVTLSCSPISGHRSVSWYQQTPGQGLQFLFEYFSETQRNKGNFPGRFSGRQFSNSRSEMNVSTLELGDSALYLCASSLGARGTGELFFGEGSRLTVL.